The present entry profiles one T cell receptor beta chain with its context. As yet, its antigen is unknown. V dropped 7 bases and J dropped 6 bases, with 15 bases sitting between them. CDR1 and CDR2 from the germline V gene are MNHEY and SVGAGI. The CDR3 totals 13 residues. The sample comes from a study of cytomegalovirus exposure and HLA in healthy donors. Findings and caveats of the study: According to a subsequent analysis, TCR clusters identified in the first cohort showed a tendency to co-occur across the roughly 130 validation repertoires. In vitro testing confirmed a few CMV-associated chains as specific for CMV antigens. Among TCR beta chains, those listed as cytomegalovirus-associated numbered around 180. Cytomegalovirus status was reportedly diagnosed by the classifier with high specificity and sensitivity.

Method: immunoSEQ multiplex PCR; TCRdb's copy keeps in-frame clones and lacks some. This table has around 95,000 clones, 85% appearing once. Sequenced material: PBMCs. V usage is TRBV6-5 and J usage is TRBJ1-1, with a possible D match to TRBD1 (5 bases). This TCR derives from a man in his late teens or twenties in good health and CMV-seropositive. The CDR3 DNA reads TGTGCCAGCACCACGGGGGGAAGGGCTGAAGCTTTCTTT. Encoded protein: CASTTGGRAEAFF.